The rows below give T cell receptor beta chains drawn from one sample of a study of monozygotic twins with inflammatory bowel disease. Each CDR3 protein gets one entry in TCRdb, which reprocessed the 5' RACE reads and gives no DNA. The sample's table shows some 89,000 distinct CDR3 sequences. The sequencing sample was made of blood. These receptor sequences come from a human donor with ulcerative colitis or Crohn's disease, or a healthy co-twin of an affected twin (not recorded which). The CDR3 runs from the conserved cysteine through the conserved F or W.

TRBJ2-7,TRBV13,CASRQTGGNYEQYF
TRBJ1-1,TRBV11-2,CASSLLAEDSEAFF
TRBJ2-7,TRBV3-1,CASSQRAGYNYEQYF
TRBJ2-2,TRBV5-1,CASSRPGKRTLGYTGELFF
TRBJ1-4,TRBV12-3/TRBV12-4,CASRRQENEKLFF
TRBJ2-3,TRBV7-6,CASSARTSGTDTQYF
TRBJ2-1,TRBV6-5,CASSYAERGRYYNEQFF
TRBJ1-1,TRBV20-1,CSAGGGLNTEAFF
TRBJ2-1,TRBV10-2,CASLGLAENNEQFF
TRBJ1-2,TRBV18,CASSPPSSDYGYTF
TRBJ1-2,TRBV27,CASKGSNYGYTF
TRBJ1-6,TRBV5-1,CASSPGQGAPSPLHF
TRBJ2-7,TRBV20-1,CSARFIASYEQYF
TRBJ2-7,TRBV6-1,CASRLTGGSNEQYF
TRBJ2-2,TRBV9,CASSVAAYTGELFF
TRBJ2-1,TRBV7-2,CASSFTSGSNEQFF
TRBJ2-1,TRBV5-1,CASSLGGQVFEQFF
TRBJ2-3,TRBV5-4,CASSLRTGGGTDTQYF
TRBJ1-2,TRBV19,CASSIRDYGYTF
TRBJ1-2,TRBV6-5,CASSYTSVGQYGYTF
TRBJ1-1,TRBV27,CASSSGGGTLNTEAFF
TRBJ1-5,TRBV5-1,CASSSGQNSNQPQHF
TRBJ2-4,TRBV5-1,CASRAWSGELNMQYF
TRBJ1-4,TRBV5-1,CASSLGGVDEKLFF
TRBJ1-5,TRBV7-2,CASSLSDRLDQPQHF
TRBJ2-6,TRBV5-6,CASSLSLATPGANVLTF
TRBJ1-4,TRBV6-2/TRBV6-3,CASSPQPQGVFEKLFF
TRBJ1-5,TRBV7-9,CASSTGTGSQPQHF
TRBJ2-3,TRBV5-4,CASSLAGGSTDTQYF
TRBJ2-5,TRBV24-1,CATSLGEETQYF
TRBJ1-1,TRBV6-5,CASRARQGITFF
TRBJ1-4,TRBV20-1,CSAREAAGRGGEKLFF
TRBJ2-3,TRBV20-1,CSADGWGDTQYF
TRBJ2-3,TRBV20-1,CSARSGGSTDTQYF
TRBJ2-7,TRBV6-5,CASSYSLAGGSYEQYF
TRBJ1-2,TRBV12-5,CASGPTRGGVRGYTF
TRBJ2-7,TRBV12-3/TRBV12-4,CASSTSGAPSYEQYF
TRBJ1-3,TRBV4-1,CASSQDLGNTIYF
TRBJ2-6,TRBV10-3,CAISESPQAGANVLTF
TRBJ2-7,TRBV12-3/TRBV12-4,CASSFSGAREQYF
TRBJ1-1,TRBV2,CASSGRQNTEAFF
TRBJ2-7,TRBV20-1,CSAPGTSGGYEQYF
TRBJ2-5,TRBV5-1,CASSLATTRQETQYF
TRBJ2-7,TRBV10-3,CAVNGGDAYEQYF
TRBJ2-1,TRBV2,CASSPGGPLEFF
TRBJ2-1,TRBV4-1,CASSRGFDWDNEQFF
TRBJ2-7,TRBV5-1,CASSLGGDQPTFVHEQYF
TRBJ1-1,TRBV10-3,CAISELAGAAFF
TRBJ1-2,TRBV5-1,CASSPDGTYGYTF
TRBJ2-1,TRBV7-9,CASSLVRTGKLDEQFF
TRBJ1-1,TRBV5-1,CASSWGRNEAFF
TRBJ1-2,TRBV5-1,CASTWTAQGAGYTF
TRBJ2-7,TRBV3-1,CASSQRTVIYEQYF
TRBJ2-7,TRBV7-2,CASSFQRGVGLYF
TRBJ2-3,TRBV6-1,CASRKTGGPDTQYF
TRBJ1-1,TRBV29-1,CSVGGRLNTEAFF
TRBJ1-5,TRBV2,CASSRTGSNQPQHF
TRBJ1-1,TRBV12-3/TRBV12-4,CASRIQVKNTEAFF
TRBJ1-6,TRBV27,CASTHGGGTYNSPLHF
TRBJ1-6,TRBV6-5,CASSYVGGRDNSPLHF